This TCR beta chain was sequenced during a study of CXCR3-negative and CXCR3-positive naive CD8 T cells. A CD45RO-CCR7+CD27+CD95- phenotype identified naive CD8+ T cells. The CDR3 has 14 residues. The germline V gene has CDR1 SGHRS and CDR2 YFSETQ. The authors made the TRB cDNA libraries by 5' RACE using UMI labels. TCRdb re-analyzed the 5' RACE reads; it lists each CDR3 protein once, without DNA. The specimen's table records about 80,000 distinct CDR3 sequences. The source of this sequence is a human donor in good health. Some clones in this sample may be carry-over from other donors' samples. The source material was naive CXCR3- CD8+ T cells from blood. The subset was: CD45RO-CCR7+CD27+CD95- naive CD8+ T cells lacking CXCR3 (TNR3-). The chain carries TRBV5-1 and TRBJ2-7; checking the TCRdb D call of TRBD1 is not possible without DNA. This CDR3 is CASSFASADYEQYF.